This T cell receptor beta chain comes out of a study of post-analysis software for immune sequencing data. Across the study: Relapsing-remitting, secondary progressive and progressive-relapsing forms made up the multiple sclerosis disease courses.

The CDR3 runs 11 residues. V lost 7 bases to trimming and J lost 1 base, with 7 bases between them. Germline CDR1 and CDR2: SQVTM and ANQGSEA. General study results and limits: F-measure co-clustering was strong for batch-matched samples. The five TRBV segments detected at higher frequency in patients than in controls included TRBV5-6, TRBV5-1 and TRBV20-1.

As concerns this clonotype: Its cognate antigen is unknown.

Tagging with unique molecular identifiers was a feature of the TCR beta cDNA libraries. It was from about 0.94 to 9.7 million T cells that 500,000 to 600,000 cDNA molecules came. MiXCR, applied by TCRdb to the PCR reads, yields one record per CDR3 protein. This table has about 560,000 distinct CDR3 sequences, 44% appearing once. The sequence derives from a girl between 10 and 17 years old with multiple sclerosis. The J gene is TRBJ1-1, the V gene TRBV29-1; D not resolved. The sample comprised blood. The DNA of the CDR3 is TGCAGCGGAGACTCGAACACTGAAGCTTTCTTT. As protein: CSGDSNTEAFF.